This TCR beta chain was profiled in a study of T cell responses to AZD1222 COVID-19 vaccine. General study points: Baseline seropositivity occurred in only a handful of AZD1222 recipients. Spike-specific TCR breadth and depth went up after people got two AZD1222 doses. Without day 14 samples, only post-peak T cell repertoires were studied.

Assay: immunoSEQ multiplex PCR; the TCRdb copy retains only in-frame clones and omits some. The repertoire includes fewer than 250,000 clones, 90% to 95% of them detected once, and more than 0.8% sits in the top ten. The CDR3 sequence is 13 residues long. The V end lost 3 bases, the J end lost 8 bases, and 11 bases lay between the germline ends. To note about this clone: Its antigen is as yet unknown.

The specimen was peripheral blood, collected on day 0 of MenACWY control vaccination. This TCR was sampled from an adult in good health. The J gene is TRBJ1-3, the V gene TRBV12-3 or TRBV12-4; D is ambiguous. The CDR3 DNA follows: TGTGCCAGCAGTTTTTCCCCGCGGGACACCATATATTTT. This translates into CASSFSPRDTIYF.